The 10 T cell receptor beta chains listed next were all sequenced from one sample in a study of blood T cell repertoires in COVID-19. Produced via immunoSEQ multiplex PCR; TCRdb's table is partial and in-frame only. The sample contains more than 200,000 clones, around four fifths of which appear only once. Sequenced: peripheral blood. The receptors derive from a woman in her 70s with active or convalescent COVID-19.

This clone appeared a few times. Other nucleotide sequences in the sample specify the same CDR3. V and J are TRBV27 and TRBJ2-7, with 9 bases fitting TRBD1. Unmatched junction bases numbered 1, after V lost 3 bases and J lost 1 base. This CDR3 has 14 amino acids. Germline-derived CDR1 and CDR2 are MNHEY and SMNVEV (reference sequence). CDR3 in amino acids: CASSFGQGSYEQYF. Here the CDR3 DNA reads TGTGCCAGCAGTTTCGGACAGGGGTCCTACGAGCAGTACTTC.

The V and J genes are TRBV5-4 and TRBJ2-5, with D maybe TRBD1 (5 bases). This CDR3 is 15 amino acids long. Germline loops: CDR1 SGHNT, CDR2 YYREEE (reference sequence). V was pared by 4 bases and J by 2 bases, with 15 bases between. CDR3 in amino acids: CASSQKKQAQETQYF. The CDR3 DNA follows: TGTGCCAGCAGCCAAAAGAAACAGGCACAAGAGACCCAGTACTTC.

The rearrangement links TRBV27 to TRBJ1-2; 8 bases align to TRBD1. CDR3 size: 15 residues. The germline gives CDR1 MNHEY, CDR2 SMNVEV (reference sequence). V lost 9 bases and J lost 4; bases outside the gene matches: 13. DNA of the CDR3: TGTGCCAGTTCAACCCAGGGGGCGATGGCCTATGGCTACACCTTC. It codes for CASSTQGAMAYGYTF.

The chain links TRBV19 to TRBJ1-1; D might be TRBD1 (6 bases). CDR1 is LNHDA, CDR2 SQIVND, per germline (reference sequence). Trimming left V 1 base short and J 1 base short, with 10 bases between. The CDR3 covers 15 residues. The DNA of the CDR3 is TGTGCCAGTAGTATAGTGGGAGGGGGGAACACTGAAGCTTTCTTT. It encodes CASSIVGGGNTEAFF.

The chain carries TRBV5-5 and TRBJ1-2, with D unclear. The V end was cut by 6 bases, the J end by 8 bases, with 20 bases between. Germline lookup yields CDR1 SGHKS and CDR2 YYEKEE (reference sequence). The CDR3 spans 14 residues. The CDR3 reads CASTEGSLSGGYTF. The CDR3 DNA is TGTGCCAGCACCGAGGGTAGCCTTTCGGGAGGCTACACCTTC.

The chain has TRBV2 and TRBJ1-6; D not certain. Germline loops: CDR1 SNHLY, CDR2 FYNNEI. The CDR3 consists of 16 residues. V lost 0 bases and J lost 7, with 13 bases in between. The CDR3 coding sequence is TGTGCCAGCAGTGAAGCTGCCCCGGTGACAAATTCACCCCTCCACTTT. Its translation is CASSEAAPVTNSPLHF.

The V and J genes are TRBV2 and TRBJ2-7; 8 bases map to TRBD1. The CDR3 is made up of 11 amino acids. CDR1 SNHLY and CDR2 FYNNEI come from the germline V gene. Trimming at V came to 5 bases and at J to 6 bases, leaving 0 bases not matched to a gene. The CDR3 sequence: CASSTGGEQYF. The CDR3 DNA follows: TGTGCCAGCAGTACAGGGGGCGAGCAGTACTTC.

This clone was seen just once. This rearrangement joins TRBV30 to TRBJ2-1, with D unresolved. The V and J ends lost 3 bases and 0 bases respectively, with 15 bases between them. The CDR3 length is 16 residues. Germline V gene sequence: CDR1 GTSNPN, CDR2 SVGIG (reference sequence). CDR3 sequence reads: CAWSLPLMSSYNEQFF. The CDR3 DNA sequence: TGTGCCTGGAGCCTACCCCTTATGAGCTCCTACAATGAGCAGTTCTTC.

The chain is built from TRBV28 and TRBJ1-2, with TRBD1 as a possible D gene (5 bases). The CDR3 runs 13 residues. The germline gives CDR1 MDHEN, CDR2 SYDVKM. The V end was cut by 6 bases, the J end by 5 bases, with 13 bases between. CDR3 sequence: CASRTGGGYGYTF. CDR3 nucleotides: TGTGCCAGCAGAACTGGGGGGGGATATGGCTACACCTTC.

V and J are TRBV10-1 and TRBJ2-3, with 9 bases lining up with TRBD2. The V gene end was trimmed by 9 bases and the J gene end by 6 bases; junction bases not matched to a gene: 13. In germline, CDR1 is WNHNN, CDR2 SYGVQD (reference sequence). This CDR3 region has 15 residues. CDR3 in DNA: TGCGCCAGTTCTAGCGGGAACCTGGGGTCGGATACGCAGTATTTT. It is translated as CASSSGNLGSDTQYF.